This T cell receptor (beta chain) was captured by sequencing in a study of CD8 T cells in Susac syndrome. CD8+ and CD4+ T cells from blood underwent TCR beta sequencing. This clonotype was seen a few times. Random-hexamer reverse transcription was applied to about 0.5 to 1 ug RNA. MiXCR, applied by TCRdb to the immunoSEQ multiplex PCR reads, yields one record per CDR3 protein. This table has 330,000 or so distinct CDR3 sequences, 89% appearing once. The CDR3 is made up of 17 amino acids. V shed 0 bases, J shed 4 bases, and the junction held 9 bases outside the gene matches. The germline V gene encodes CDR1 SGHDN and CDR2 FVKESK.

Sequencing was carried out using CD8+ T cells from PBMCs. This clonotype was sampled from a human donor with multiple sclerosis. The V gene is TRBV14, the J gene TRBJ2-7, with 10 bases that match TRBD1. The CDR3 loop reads CASSQDPLRDRGYEQYF. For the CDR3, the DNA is TGTGCCAGCAGCCAAGATCCCCTACGGGACAGGGGATACGAGCAGTACTTC.